This TCR beta chain comes out of a study of brain metastases from non-small cell lung cancer. This clone came up once. This CDR3 has 14 residues. Germline assignment: CDR1 MNHEY and CDR2 SVGEGT. The trim removed 6 bases at V and 4 bases at J, leaving 4 bases unmatched. Profiled with immunoSEQ multiplex PCR; TCRdb holds only in-frame clones, not every one. Of thousands of clones listed, roughly four fifths are singletons. The V and J genes are TRBV6-2 or TRBV6-3 and TRBJ1-4; 8 positions match TRBD1. Material: tumor-adjacent normal tissue. The sequence came from a donor at least 40 years old with non-small cell lung cancer. CDR3 sequence (DNA): TGTGCCAGCAGCTCCGACAGGGGTAATGAAAAACTGTTTTTT. Translating gives CASSSDRGNEKLFF.